The source of this TCR beta chain is a study of T cell repertoires in cytomegalovirus infection. TCRdb independently ran MiXCR on the reads; one entry per CDR3 protein. The sample includes approximately 770,000 distinct CDR3 sequences, 29% of them seen just once. There are 17 residues in the CDR3. Germline V gene lookup returns CDR1 MGHRA and CDR2 YSYEKL. V lost 3 bases and J lost 4; bases outside the gene matches: 12. As regards this clonotype: The antigen remains undetermined.

This rearrangement joins TRBV4-1 to TRBJ1-5; 7 bases fit TRBD1. The clonotype comes from a human donor in good health (CMV status not recorded). Some clones in this sample may be carry-over from other donors' samples. The sample consisted of cultured CD8+ T cells from PBMCs, taken from culture after CMV antigen stimulation. As DNA, the CDR3 is TGCGCCAGCAGCCAGAAGGCAGGGGGGGGCGGGAATCAGCCCCAGCATTTT. This sequence encodes CASSQKAGGGGNQPQHF.